This is a list of T cell receptor beta chains from one sample in a study of blood T cell repertoires in COVID-19. Here immunoSEQ multiplex PCR was the method, and the copy in TCRdb shows in-frame clones only, minus some. Of hundreds of thousands of clones listed, about 90% are singletons. Input material: peripheral blood. All receptors come from a young woman who had recovered from COVID-19. The CDR3 runs from the conserved cysteine through the conserved F or W. D genes are given only for firm matches. Clone size appears in some rows only: once, few, many, or a class for an expanded clone.

V	size	J	D	CDR3	DNA
TRBV7-2	NA	TRBJ1-1	NA	CASSPERNTEAFF	TGTGCCAGCAGCCCCGAGAGGAACACTGAAGCTTTCTTT
TRBV29-1	NA	TRBJ2-5	TRBD2	CSVTGTSGGAQYF	TGCAGCGTTACCGGGACTAGCGGGGGGGCCCAGTACTTC
TRBV5-1	NA	TRBJ2-7	NA	CASSSTYEQYF	TGCGCCAGCAGCTCAACCTACGAGCAGTACTTC
TRBV11-2	NA	TRBJ1-2	NA	CASSLAGRLRPYGYTF	TGTGCCAGCAGCTTAGCCGGGAGGTTGCGGCCCTATGGCTACACCTTC
TRBV18	NA	TRBJ1-1	NA	CASSWEGNTEAFF	TGTGCCAGCTCGTGGGAGGGGAACACTGAAGCTTTCTTT
TRBV30	NA	TRBJ1-6	NA	CAWSRPYRGSPLHF	TGTGCCTGGAGTAGGCCCTACCGGGGTTCACCCCTCCACTTT
TRBV19	NA	TRBJ2-7	TRBD1	CASSPPLFLKRTGSSYEQYF	TGTGCCAGTAGTCCCCCCCTATTCCTCAAAAGGACAGGGAGCTCCTACGAGCAGTACTTC
TRBV7-9	NA	TRBJ1-6	NA	CASSLAGSPLHF	TGTGCCAGCAGCTTAGCCGGTTCACCCCTCCACTTT
TRBV5-1	NA	TRBJ2-3	NA	CASRTEATFTDTQYF	TGCGCCAGCAGAACGGAGGCAACGTTCACAGATACGCAGTATTTT
TRBV30	NA	TRBJ1-2	TRBD1	CAWSAGGGGYTF	TGTGCCTGGAGTGCAGGGGGAGGTGGCTACACCTTC
TRBV7-9	NA	TRBJ1-2	NA	CASSHQQGNYYGYTF	TGTGCCAGCAGCCATCAACAGGGAAACTACTATGGCTACACCTTC
TRBV9	few	TRBJ1-3	TRBD1	CASSGDRGSGNTIYF	TGTGCCAGCAGCGGAGACAGGGGCTCTGGAAACACCATATATTTT
TRBV30	NA	TRBJ2-7	NA	CACPGEVGSYEQYF	TGTGCCTGCCCCGGAGAGGTGGGCTCCTACGAGCAGTACTTC
TRBV30	NA	TRBJ2-7	NA	CAWEAETYEQYF	TGTGCCTGGGAAGCGGAAACCTACGAGCAGTACTTC
TRBV6-5	NA	TRBJ1-6	TRBD1	CASSWDRDSYNSPLHF	TGTGCCAGCAGTTGGGACAGGGATTCCTATAATTCACCCCTCCACTTT
TRBV6-4	NA	TRBJ2-1	TRBD2	CASSDLLAGGEQFF	TGTGCCAGCAGTGATTTACTAGCGGGAGGTGAGCAGTTCTTC
TRBV21-1	NA	TRBJ1-2	NA	CASSKYDSTVDGYTF	TGTGCCAGCAGCAAATATGACAGCACCGTTGATGGCTACACCTTC
TRBV3-1/TRBV3-2	NA	TRBJ2-7	NA	CASSQTGLRHEQYF	TGTGCCAGCAGCCAGACAGGCCTCCGGCACGAGCAGTACTTC
TRBV29-1	few	TRBJ1-1	NA	CSVEDQEGWTEAFF	TGCAGCGTTGAAGATCAGGAGGGTTGGACTGAAGCTTTCTTT
TRBV7-2	NA	TRBJ1-5	TRBD1	CASSENRGQPQHF	TGTGCCAGCAGCGAAAACAGGGGTCAGCCCCAGCATTTT
TRBV19	NA	TRBJ1-3	NA	CASSMTPSSGNTIYF	TGTGCCAGTAGCATGACACCTTCCTCCGGAAACACCATATATTTT
TRBV9	NA	TRBJ2-1	NA	CASSLQDYHEQFF	TGTGCCAGCAGCCTCCAGGACTACCATGAGCAGTTCTTC
TRBV3-1/TRBV3-2	NA	TRBJ1-3	NA	CASSPDISGNTIYF	TGTGCCAGCAGCCCGGACATCTCTGGAAACACCATATATTTT
TRBV24-1	NA	TRBJ2-2	TRBD2	CATSDVHSGRAGELFF	TGTGCCACCAGTGATGTTCATAGCGGGAGAGCCGGGGAGCTGTTTTTT
TRBV13	NA	TRBJ2-7	NA	CASGSPAVTASYEQYF	TGTGCCAGCGGGAGCCCAGCCGTTACCGCATCCTACGAGCAGTACTTC
TRBV10-3	NA	TRBJ1-6	TRBD1	CAITSTGDNSPLHF	TGTGCCATCACCTCGACAGGGGATAATTCACCCCTCCACTTT
TRBV30	NA	TRBJ1-2	TRBD1	CAWSGEDRGVYGYTF	TGTGCCTGGAGTGGGGAGGACAGGGGAGTATATGGCTACACCTTC
TRBV19	NA	TRBJ2-1	NA	CASSTPGGGQSSYNEQFF	TGTGCCAGTAGTACCCCGGGTGGTGGACAAAGCTCCTACAATGAGCAGTTCTTC
TRBV6-2/TRBV6-3	once	TRBJ1-1	NA	CASSYAGHTEAFF	TGTGCCAGCAGTTACGCGGGTCACACTGAAGCTTTCTTT
TRBV2	few	TRBJ2-7	NA	CASSESGGLYEQYF	TGTGCCAGCAGTGAATCCGGGGGATTGTACGAGCAGTACTTC
TRBV5-5	NA	TRBJ1-2	NA	CASSFDKGGNGYTF	TGTGCCAGCAGCTTCGACAAAGGGGGTAATGGCTACACCTTC
TRBV15	NA	TRBJ1-3	NA	CATSRVPSSGNTIYF	TGTGCCACCAGCAGAGTTCCCAGCTCTGGAAACACCATATATTTT
TRBV14	NA	TRBJ2-2	TRBD1	CASSYDRENTGELFF	TGTGCCAGCAGCTACGACAGGGAGAACACCGGGGAGCTGTTTTTT
TRBV18	NA	TRBJ1-5	TRBD1	CASSPSDRGNQPQHF	TGTGCCAGCTCACCCTCGGACAGGGGCAATCAGCCCCAGCATTTT
TRBV6-5	NA	TRBJ2-1	NA	CASSYQAYNEQFF	TGTGCCAGCAGTTACCAGGCCTACAATGAGCAGTTCTTC
TRBV7-9	NA	TRBJ1-1	NA	CASSIPGGRSEAFF	TGTGCCAGCAGCATCCCCGGAGGGCGTTCTGAAGCTTTCTTT
TRBV27	NA	TRBJ2-5	TRBD2	CASSLSPGGETQYF	TGTGCCAGCAGTTTATCTCCGGGGGGGGAGACCCAGTACTTC
TRBV9	NA	TRBJ2-1	TRBD2	CASSVGGLASHEQFF	TGTGCCAGCAGCGTAGGGGGACTAGCTTCCCATGAGCAGTTCTTC
TRBV6-1	NA	TRBJ1-1	TRBD1	CASSERGTGGPASLEAFF	TGTGCCAGCAGTGAAAGAGGGACAGGGGGTCCGGCCTCCCTCGAAGCTTTCTTT
TRBV4-1	NA	TRBJ1-4	NA	CASSQPSVGPELFF	TGCGCCAGCAGCCAACCCAGCGTGGGTCCCGAACTGTTTTTT
TRBV7-9	few	TRBJ1-1	NA	CALLRQNTEAFF	TGTGCCCTATTAAGACAGAACACTGAAGCTTTCTTT
TRBV19	NA	TRBJ1-1	NA	CAWPEAFF	TGTGCCTGGCCTGAAGCTTTCTTT
TRBV7-2	NA	TRBJ1-1	TRBD1	CASSGQGRVTEAFF	TGTGCCAGCAGCGGACAGGGCAGGGTCACTGAAGCTTTCTTT
TRBV6-4	NA	TRBJ1-2	TRBD1	CASKSGTAYGYTF	TGTGCCAGCAAATCCGGGACAGCCTATGGCTACACCTTC
TRBV7-9	NA	TRBJ1-1	NA	CASSLLSNTEAFF	TGTGCCAGCAGCTTACTGTCGAACACTGAAGCTTTCTTT